The clone carrying this TCR beta chain showed up just a few times. These data come from a study of blood T cell repertoires in COVID-19. CDR1 is LNHDA, CDR2 SQIVND, per germline (reference sequence). V gave up 7 bases and J gave up 0 bases, with 10 bases separating them. The CDR3 runs to 14 residues. Assay used: immunoSEQ multiplex PCR; TCRdb lists only in-frame clones, some missing. This repertoire shows 99,000 or so clones, 80% to 90% found once; its top ten account for around 16%. The J gene is TRBJ1-5, the V gene TRBV19; weak D call: TRBD1 (6 bases). The sequence was collected from a man between 45 and 60 years old with acute or convalescent COVID-19. Sequences were obtained from peripheral blood. DNA for the CDR3: TGTGCCAGTAACACAGGGTATAGCAATCAGCCCCAGCATTTT. Protein product: CASNTGYSNQPQHF.